A selection of T cell receptor beta chains follows, all from one sample in a study of OX40 agonist ivuxolimab in advanced cancers. Generated by immunoSEQ multiplex PCR, the TCRdb table keeps only in-frame clones and is missing some. The data contain 76,000 or so clones, almost 85% of them singletons. Sequencing used CD4+ or CD8+ T cells sorted from blood, obtained in a trial of the OX40 agonist ivuxolimab. These receptors all stem from an adult with an advanced solid tumor such as melanoma, head and neck, liver or kidney cancer. Both conserved end residues are part of each CDR3. The D gene is left open where the match is weak. For some rows the clone size is stated as once, few or many, or as a class when expanded; others skip it.

clone_size d_call j_call v_call cdr3_aa cdr3_nt
NA TRBD1 TRBJ2-1 TRBV5-1 CASSLAEGAPYNEQFF TGCGCCAGCAGCTTGGCTGAGGGGGCCCCCTACAATGAGCAGTTCTTC
NA TRBD1 TRBJ1-2 TRBV15 CATSGLDRGHYGYTF TGTGCCACCAGCGGGTTAGACAGGGGACACTATGGCTACACCTTC
NA TRBD1 TRBJ1-1 TRBV7-2 CASSSQGETEAFF TGTGCCAGCAGCTCCCAGGGGGAAACCGAAGCTTTCTTT
NA TRBD2 TRBJ2-5 TRBV6-1 CASSEGGTSGSQETQYF TGTGCCAGCAGTGAAGGTGGGACTAGCGGATCACAAGAGACCCAGTACTTC
NA TRBD1 TRBJ2-4 TRBV5-6 CASSWGGDRGAKNIQYF TGTGCCAGCAGCTGGGGTGGAGACAGGGGTGCCAAAAACATTCAGTACTTC
NA TRBD1 TRBJ2-7 TRBV7-2 CASSPYGQGGAEQYF TGTGCCAGCAGCCCTTACGGACAGGGGGGAGCCGAGCAGTACTTC
NA NA TRBJ1-5 TRBV6-1 CASSEVVQQPQHF TGTGCCAGCAGTGAAGTGGTTCAACAGCCCCAGCATTTT
NA NA TRBJ1-6 TRBV7-3 CASSSNSGHSPLHF TGTGCCAGCAGTTCTAACTCCGGGCATTCACCCCTCCACTTT
once TRBD1 TRBJ1-4 TRBV5-6 CASSFGQGREKLFF TGTGCCAGCAGCTTCGGACAGGGTCGGGAAAAACTGTTTTTT
once NA TRBJ2-5 TRBV19 CASSTTGTYQETQYF TGTGCCAGTAGTACAACAGGGACCTACCAAGAGACCCAGTACTTC
NA NA TRBJ2-7 TRBV4-2 CASSQDLIGYSYEQYF TGTGCCAGCAGCCAAGATTTAATAGGATACTCCTACGAGCAGTACTTC
NA TRBD1 TRBJ1-5 TRBV2 CASSRTGGGGNQPQHF TGTGCCAGCAGTCGCACAGGGGGCGGTGGGAATCAGCCCCAGCATTTT
NA NA TRBJ2-2 TRBV11-2 CASSRDGGANTGELFF TGTGCCAGCAGCCGAGATGGCGGGGCGAACACCGGGGAGCTGTTTTTT
NA NA TRBJ2-7 TRBV5-1 CASRRQVSSYEQYF TGCGCCAGCAGACGACAGGTTTCCTCCTACGAGCAGTACTTC
NA NA TRBJ1-6 TRBV5-5 CASSHGTVGASYNSPLHF TGTGCCAGCAGCCATGGGACGGTCGGAGCCTCCTATAATTCACCCCTCCACTTT
few NA TRBJ1-5 TRBV18 CASSPPEHREGQPQHF TGTGCCAGCTCACCACCGGAACACAGGGAGGGTCAGCCCCAGCATTTT
NA TRBD1 TRBJ2-5 TRBV11-2 CASSSSTGGETQYF TGTGCCAGCAGCTCATCGACAGGGGGAGAGACCCAGTACTTC
NA NA TRBJ2-7 TRBV2 CASSVEGRGYEQYF TGTGCCAGCAGTGTGGAGGGTAGGGGGTACGAGCAGTACTTC
NA NA TRBJ1-5 TRBV5-1 CASSFSNYSNQPQHF TGCGCCAGCAGCTTCTCAAATTATAGCAATCAGCCCCAGCATTTT
few NA TRBJ1-1 TRBV29-1 CSVGARQNTEAFF TGCAGCGTTGGCGCAAGACAGAACACTGAAGCTTTCTTT
few NA TRBJ1-4 TRBV18 CASSPLPSTGEEKLFF TGTGCCAGCTCACCACTTCCGTCCACAGGAGAGGAAAAACTGTTTTTT
NA TRBD1 TRBJ1-1 TRBV6-1 CASKDRGVYTEAFF TGTGCCAGCAAGGACAGGGGGGTTTACACTGAAGCTTTCTTT
NA TRBD2 TRBJ2-3 TRBV6-7 CASSLIAGGPTDTQYF TGTGCCAGCAGTTTAATAGCGGGGGGGCCCACAGATACGCAGTATTTT
NA TRBD1 TRBJ1-5 TRBV4-3 CASSQVYRGLNQPQHF TGCGCCAGCAGCCAGGTATACAGGGGACTCAATCAGCCCCAGCATTTT
NA NA TRBJ2-1 TRBV7-3 CASSPGQEREQFF TGTGCCAGCAGCCCAGGGCAGGAGAGAGAGCAGTTCTTC
NA NA TRBJ1-1 TRBV20-1 CRARENTEAFF TGCAGGGCACGGGAGAACACTGAAGCTTTCTTT
once NA TRBJ2-5 TRBV2 CASGYTQETQYF TGTGCCAGCGGCTACACCCAAGAGACCCAGTACTTC
NA NA TRBJ1-2 TRBV13 CASSESPDGYGYTF TGTGCCAGCAGTGAGAGCCCGGACGGCTATGGCTACACCTTC
NA NA TRBJ1-1 TRBV6-5 CASSYTDVDTEAFF TGTGCCAGCAGTTACACAGACGTCGACACTGAAGCTTTCTTT
NA NA TRBJ1-5 TRBV10-2 CASGGGQGIGDQPQHF TGCGCCAGCGGAGGGGGGCAGGGTATTGGGGATCAGCCCCAGCATTTT
few TRBD1 TRBJ1-2 TRBV28 CASSLNRGLGGYTF TGTGCCAGCAGTTTGAACAGGGGGCTTGGAGGCTACACCTTC
NA TRBD1 TRBJ1-1 TRBV7-3 CASSPTGGDTEAFF TGTGCCAGCAGCCCGACAGGGGGGGACACTGAAGCTTTCTTT
few NA TRBJ1-6 TRBV30 CAWSGSPRALHF TGTGCCTGGAGTGGGTCTCCCAGGGCCCTCCACTTT
NA NA TRBJ1-5 TRBV6-5 CASSAGSNQPQHF TGTGCCAGCAGCGCGGGGAGCAATCAGCCCCAGCATTTT
NA TRBD1 TRBJ2-7 TRBV7-6 CASSLERPGGGEQYF TGTGCCAGCAGCTTAGAAAGGCCAGGGGGTGGCGAGCAGTACTTC
NA TRBD1 TRBJ2-7 TRBV7-8 CASSLGQGNKEQYF TGTGCCAGCAGCTTAGGACAGGGTAATAAGGAGCAGTACTTC
NA TRBD2 TRBJ2-1 TRBV7-6 CASSSIVLAGGKWEQFF TGTGCCAGCAGCTCTATAGTTCTAGCGGGGGGGAAGTGGGAGCAGTTCTTC
NA NA TRBJ1-1 TRBV9 CASSKLSRDTEAFF TGTGCCAGCAGCAAACTCTCTAGGGACACTGAAGCTTTCTTT
NA NA TRBJ1-1 TRBV30 CAWSKTQGTEAFF TGTGCCTGGAGTAAGACACAGGGAACTGAAGCTTTCTTT
NA TRBD2 TRBJ2-5 TRBV5-1 CASSGTLAGGQETQYF TGCGCCAGCAGCGGGACCCTAGCGGGGGGACAAGAGACCCAGTACTTC
NA TRBD2 TRBJ2-3 TRBV7-2 CASSLGDYSTDTQYF TGTGCCAGCAGCCTTGGGGACTACAGCACAGATACGCAGTATTTT
NA TRBD2 TRBJ2-2 TRBV27 CASSSLSGVLHKRGGRWTGELFF TGTGCCAGCAGTTCACTATCGGGGGTACTCCATAAGCGGGGGGGCCGCTGGACCGGGGAGCTGTTTTTT